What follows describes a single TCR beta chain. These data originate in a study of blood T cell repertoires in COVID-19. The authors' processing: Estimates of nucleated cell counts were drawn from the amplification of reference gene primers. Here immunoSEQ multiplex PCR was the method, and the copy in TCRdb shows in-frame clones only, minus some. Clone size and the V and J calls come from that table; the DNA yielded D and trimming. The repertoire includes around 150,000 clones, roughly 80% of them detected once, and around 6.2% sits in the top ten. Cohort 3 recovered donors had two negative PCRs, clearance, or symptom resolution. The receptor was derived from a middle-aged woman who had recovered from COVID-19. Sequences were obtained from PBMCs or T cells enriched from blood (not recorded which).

CDR3 sequence reads: CASSMVRGAQPQHF. DNA of the CDR3: TGTGCCAGTAGTATGGTACGGGGGGCACAGCCCCAGCATTTT. The rearrangement joins TRBV19 to TRBJ1-5; tentative D call: TRBD1 (6 bases). Trimming stripped 3 bases from V and 7 bases from J, with 13 bases between. Germline lookup yields CDR1 LNHDA and CDR2 SQIVND (reference sequence). There are 14 residues in the CDR3.